The entry that follows covers one T cell receptor beta chain sequence. Its target is not known. Other DNA sequences from this sample encode an identical CDR3 as well. In the study's own analysis: Filtering of immunoSEQ junctional sequences could not match full-length read filtering. The method was immunoSEQ multiplex PCR; TCRdb's version includes in-frame clones alone and lacks a portion of them. V, J and clone size were drawn from that table, and D and trimming were deduced from the DNA. The sample contains approximately 1,500,000 clones, roughly 95% of which appear only once. This record belongs to a study of shared clonotypes between healthy human individuals. The wider study: Each donor's CD8 memory used one plate, CD8 naive two, each CD4 subset three. The study's findings and limits: Tissue TCR repertoires likely differ from these blood-only repertoires. Lower generation probabilities were found for non-shared clonotypes than for those shared by all four donors.

The V gene lost 5 bases and the J gene lost 0 bases, with 13 bases spanning the gap. This CDR3 contains 15 residues. Germline V gene lookup returns CDR1 SGHNT and CDR2 YYREEE (reference sequence). The chain recombines TRBV5-4 with TRBJ2-3; D could derive from TRBD1 or TRBD2 (5 bases each). Sequences were obtained from naive CD4+ T cells sorted from blood. The subset here: CD45RA+ positively selected. The source is a man aged 25 to 40 in good health. The CDR3: CASSPRGPSTDTQYF. DNA of the CDR3: TGTGCCAGCAGTCCCCGGGGACCTAGCACAGATACGCAGTATTTT.